This T cell receptor (beta chain) originates from a study of blood T cell repertoires in COVID-19. The CDR3 is 12 amino acids. Germline V gives CDR1 SQVTM, CDR2 ANQGSEA. Between the trimmed V and J ends, which lost 3 bases and 0 bases, there was a span of 4 bases. About this clone itself: This sample also contains other DNA sequences that code for the same CDR3.

Produced via immunoSEQ multiplex PCR; TCRdb's table is partial and in-frame only. There are about 250,000 clones in the sample; roughly 88% occur only once, and about 0.74% lies in the top ten. Sample: peripheral blood. The rearrangement uses TRBV29-1 and TRBJ2-3; D not resolved. The receptor was derived from a woman aged 25-40 years with acute or convalescent COVID-19. In DNA, the CDR3 is TGCAGCGTTGATCTTAGCACAGATACGCAGTATTTT. Amino acids: CSVDLSTDTQYF.